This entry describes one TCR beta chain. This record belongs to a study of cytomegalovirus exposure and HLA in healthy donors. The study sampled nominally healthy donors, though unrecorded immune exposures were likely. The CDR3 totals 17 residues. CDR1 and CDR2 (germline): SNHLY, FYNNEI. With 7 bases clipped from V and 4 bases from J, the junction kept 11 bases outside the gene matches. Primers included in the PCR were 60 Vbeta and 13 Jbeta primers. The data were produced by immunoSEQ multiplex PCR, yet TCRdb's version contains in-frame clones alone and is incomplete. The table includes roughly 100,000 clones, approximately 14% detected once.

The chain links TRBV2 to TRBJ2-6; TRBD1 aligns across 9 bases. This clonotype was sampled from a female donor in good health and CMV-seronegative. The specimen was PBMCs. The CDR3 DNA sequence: TGTGCCAGCACACGGGACAGGGTAGGGGTCGGGGCCAACGTCCTGACTTTC. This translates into CASTRDRVGVGANVLTF.